A selection of T cell receptor beta chains follows, all from one sample in a study of blood T cell repertoires in COVID-19. Sequenced by immunoSEQ multiplex PCR; TCRdb stores in-frame clones only, minus some. The table has 100,000 to 150,000 clones, about 82% seen once. The sequenced sample was peripheral blood. These TCRs come from a human donor in a cohort sampled during active COVID-19. The CDR3 runs from the conserved cysteine through the conserved F or W. A D gene is named only where the DNA matches it firmly. The size of a clone is reported for some rows only, either as once, few or many, or as a class for expanded clones.

TRBV7-7	NA	TRBD2	TRBJ2-1	CASSLGLAGVGAYNEQFF	TGTGCCAGCAGCTTAGGGCTAGCGGGAGTGGGCGCCTACAATGAGCAGTTCTTC
TRBV12-3/TRBV12-4	NA	NA	TRBJ1-2	CASSSNLEYGYTF	TGTGCCAGCAGCTCAAACTTAGAGTATGGCTACACCTTC
TRBV27	NA	NA	TRBJ2-1	CASSFNSPSRAGQFF	TGTGCCAGCAGTTTCAACTCCCCTTCGCGGGCCGGTCAGTTCTTC
TRBV6-5	few	NA	TRBJ1-2	CASQASGNGYTF	TGTGCCAGCCAGGCCTCAGGGAATGGCTACACCTTC
TRBV10-1	NA	TRBD2	TRBJ2-1	CASSVLAGAYNEQFF	TGCGCCAGCAGCGTCCTAGCGGGAGCATACAATGAGCAGTTCTTC
TRBV3-1/TRBV3-2	NA	NA	TRBJ2-2	CASSQDNTAGELFF	TGTGCCAGCAGCCAAGACAACACCGCCGGGGAGCTGTTTTTT
TRBV4-1	NA	NA	TRBJ2-3	CASSATGLDTQYF	TGCGCCAGCAGCGCTACAGGGTTAGATACGCAGTATTTT
TRBV11-3	NA	NA	TRBJ2-1	CASSRGGSNEQFF	TGTGCCAGCAGCCGAGGAGGCAGCAATGAGCAGTTCTTC
TRBV29-1	NA	TRBD2	TRBJ2-1	CSVCQTSGVYNEQFF	TGCAGCGTTTGTCAAACTAGCGGAGTCTACAATGAGCAGTTCTTC
TRBV6-2/TRBV6-3	NA	TRBD2	TRBJ2-1	CASSLRLAGNNEQFF	TGTGCCAGCAGTCTCCGACTAGCGGGAAACAATGAGCAGTTCTTC